The T cell receptor beta chain under discussion was sequenced for a study of cytomegalovirus exposure and HLA in healthy donors. Study details: An early release of data contained approximately 80 million unique TCRs, which came from HLA-typed donors.

General study results and limits: Some segments of the V type, notably TRBV6-2 and TRBV6-3, were excluded as indistinguishable. Reports state that TCR beta sequences accurately predicted most subjects' HLA-A and HLA-B alleles.

Donors showed nominal health when sampled, although they likely had unrecorded immune exposures. V was clipped by 1 base and J by 4 bases, with 2 bases between them. Germline assignment: CDR1 SGHNT and CDR2 YYREEE (reference sequence). The CDR3 consists of 11 residues. Researchers ran the PCR with 60 Vbeta and 13 Jbeta primers. Profiling relied on immunoSEQ multiplex PCR, and the TCRdb table lists in-frame clones only, not all of them. The data show about 150,000 clones, about 68% seen once. On this clone: Its antigen is not known.

V is TRBV5-4 and J is TRBJ1-1; D unresolved. The sequence came from a human donor in good health. The sequenced material came from PBMCs. This CDR3 reads CASSLRTEAFF. Written as DNA, the CDR3 is TGTGCCAGCAGCTTGCGCACTGAAGCTTTCTTT.